This T cell receptor (beta chain) is from a study of blood T cell repertoires in COVID-19. Overall study: The samples span acute and convalescent COVID-19 from the United States, Italy and Spain. In each case, the material was cDNA or gDNA derived from T cells, B-cell-depleted T cells, or PBMCs.

Authors' processing steps: Amplification with reference gene primers provided the estimates of nucleated cell counts. Using immunoSEQ multiplex PCR, the repertoire was profiled, and TCRdb retains in-frame clones only, with some absent. That table gives V, J and clone size, and the DNA gave D and trimming. The sample shows 70,000 to 75,000 clones, approximately 80% of them seen only once. The source is an elderly woman with active or convalescent COVID-19. The sequenced material came from peripheral blood.

CDR3 in amino acids: CASSLVSGEGNTIYF. The CDR3 DNA reads TGCGCCAGCAGCTTGGTGTCAGGGGAAGGAAACACCATATATTTT. The chain uses TRBV5-1 and TRBJ1-3; TRBD1 is a possible D gene (6 bases). Per the germline V gene, CDR1 is SGHRS and CDR2 is YFSETQ. V shed 0 bases and J shed 4 bases, with 11 bases lying between them. The length of the CDR3 is 15 residues.